The entry that follows covers one T cell receptor beta chain sequence. The antigen is not known. Assay: immunoSEQ multiplex PCR; the TCRdb copy retains only in-frame clones and omits some. Among 110,000 or so clones listed, roughly 87% were seen once. V was pared by 2 bases and J by 0 bases, with 8 bases between. The CDR3 sequence is 15 residues long. The germline V gene has CDR1 GTSNPN and CDR2 SVGIG (reference sequence). The sample is drawn from a study of T cell responses to AZD1222 COVID-19 vaccine. Study-wide results and limits: Spike-specific TCR breadth and depth grew following two AZD1222 doses. Clonal diversity was possibly underestimated, and the donors were mostly white British, with more females. Regions 160-218 and 743-854 held dominance among vaccine-associated CD4 TCRs, which spanned spike.

This receptor was identified in an adult in good health. The sequencing used peripheral blood, collected on day 0 of MenACWY control vaccination. The rearrangement joins TRBV30 to TRBJ2-6; D unresolved. The CDR3 nucleotides read TGTGCCTGGAGTCCACGGGTCTCTGGGGCCAACGTCCTGACTTTC. This sequence encodes CAWSPRVSGANVLTF.